The 30 T cell receptor beta chains given below trace back to one sample, sequenced in a study of OX40 agonist ivuxolimab in advanced cancers. To prepare the library, the immunoSEQ multiplex PCR assay was applied. TCRdb obtained this table from immuneACCESS and retained in-frame rearrangements with V and J assigned. These tables miss some clones; where compared with another copy, unresolved V genes account for less than half of the shortfall, and the remainder is unexplained. The sample table lists approximately 100,000 clones, roughly 89% of them with a count of one. Of the sample, under 0.8% falls within the top ten clones. Material: CD4+ or CD8+ T cells sorted from blood, obtained in a trial of the OX40 agonist ivuxolimab. These receptors originate from an adult with an advanced solid tumor such as melanoma, head and neck, liver or kidney cancer.

The chain couples TRBV5-6 to TRBJ1-6; TRBD1 is a possible D gene (5 bases). From germline, CDR1 is SGHDT and CDR2 YYEEEE. Trimming took 7 bases from V and 10 from J, leaving 18 bases between them. The CDR3 extends over 14 amino acids. The CDR3 DNA reads TGTGCCAGCCGGACTGAAACCGGGGGGTCACCCCTCCACTTT. Translated: CASRTETGGSPLHF. Filled out from reference TRBV5-6 and TRBJ1-6, the complete variable domain reads DAGVTQSPTHLIKTRGQQVTLRCSPKSGHDTVSWYQQALGQGPQFIFQYYEEEERQRGNFPDRFSGHQFPNYSSELNVNALLLGDSALYLCASRTETGGSPLHFGNGTRLTVT.

The chain combines TRBV6-5 with TRBJ1-3; D gene unclear. The germline V and J ends were trimmed by 2 bases and 0 bases, with 11 bases remaining between them. The CDR3 has 16 residues. The V gene's germline CDR1 is MNHEY and CDR2 SVGAGI. The DNA of the CDR3 is TGTGCCAGCAGTTACAGTGGGCCACGCTCTGGAAACACCATATATTTT. Residues: CASSYSGPRSGNTIYF.

A single count supports this clone. The rearrangement links TRBV11-3 to TRBJ2-3; no reliable D call. CDR1 and CDR2 (germline): SGHNT, YENEEA. The CDR3 extends over 13 amino acids. Between the trimmed V and J ends, which lost 3 bases and 0 bases, there was a span of 4 bases. CDR3 coding DNA: TGTGCCAGCAGCTTCGGGAGCACAGATACGCAGTATTTT. It translates to CASSFGSTDTQYF.

The V gene is TRBV19, the J gene TRBJ1-5; tentatively, D is TRBD1 (5 bases). The germline V and J ends were trimmed by 5 bases and 0 bases, with 11 bases remaining between them. CDR1 and CDR2 from the germline V gene are LNHDA and SQIVND (reference sequence). CDR3 size: 15 residues. This CDR3 is CASSVDTYSNQPQHF. In DNA form, the CDR3 reads TGTGCCAGTAGTGTGGACACCTATAGCAATCAGCCCCAGCATTTT.

The J gene is TRBJ1-4, the V gene TRBV5-4; D gene unclear. The V gene's germline CDR1 is SGHNT and CDR2 YYREEE (reference sequence). CDR3 length equals 15 residues. Trimming stripped 4 bases from V and 0 bases from J, with 10 bases between. The CDR3 DNA sequence: TGTGCCAGCAGCCTGACCCCAGCAACTAATGAAAAACTGTTTTTT. Its protein is CASSLTPATNEKLFF.

The chain couples TRBV2 to TRBJ1-4; a possible D gene is TRBD1 (5 bases). The V gene lost 6 bases and the J gene lost 4 bases, with 9 bases spanning the gap. CDR1 SNHLY and CDR2 FYNNEI come from the germline V gene. CDR3 length equals 13 residues. The CDR3 here is CASSRDGNEKLFF. The CDR3, as DNA: TGTGCCAGCAGCAGGGACGGTAATGAAAAACTGTTTTTT.

The chain joins TRBV7-8 to TRBJ2-3; a weak D match, TRBD2 (7 bases). V shed 5 bases and J shed 1 base, with 10 bases lying between them. CDR3 length equals 14 residues. Germline CDR1 reads SGHVS; CDR2 reads FQNEAQ. The CDR3 reads CASSAGARTDTQYF. CDR3 nucleotide sequence: TGTGCCAGCAGCGCGGGGGCCCGCACAGATACGCAGTATTTT.

This chain connects TRBV7-2 to TRBJ1-4; D might be TRBD1 (6 bases). This CDR3 spans 14 amino acids. CDR1 SGHTA and CDR2 FQGNSA come from the germline V gene. The V and J ends lost 4 bases and 2 bases respectively, with 8 bases between them. This chain's CDR3 is CASSSQGTNEKLFF. In nucleotides, the CDR3 is TGTGCCAGCAGCTCACAGGGTACTAATGAAAAACTGTTTTTT.

V and J are TRBV30 and TRBJ2-7; 7 bases are shared with TRBD1. This CDR3 spans 12 amino acids. Germline CDR1 is GTSNPN and CDR2 is SVGIG (reference sequence). Trimming took 2 bases from V and 2 from J; bases not matched to a gene: 0. The CDR3: CAWSRGPYEQYF. As DNA, the CDR3 is TGTGCCTGGAGTAGGGGGCCCTACGAGCAGTACTTC.

The chain links TRBV2 to TRBJ2-5; TRBD2 is a possible D gene (5 bases). The CDR3 consists of 14 residues. Deletions cut 6 bases from V and 5 bases from J, with 16 bases between. Per the germline V gene, CDR1 is SNHLY and CDR2 is FYNNEI. CDR3 sequence: CASRADTSTETQYF. The CDR3, as DNA: TGTGCCAGCAGGGCCGATACTAGTACTGAGACCCAGTACTTC.

The rearrangement joins TRBV27 to TRBJ2-1, with 8 bases that match TRBD1. This CDR3 has 15 residues. Per the germline V gene, CDR1 is MNHEY and CDR2 is SMNVEV (reference sequence). The V gene end was trimmed by 6 bases and the J gene end by 1 base; junction bases not matched to a gene: 5. The CDR3 nucleotides are TGTGCCAGCAGGGACAGGGAAGGGTCCTACAATGAGCAGTTCTTC. Translation gives CASRDREGSYNEQFF.

The chain recombines TRBV28 with TRBJ1-2, with D tentatively TRBD1 (5 bases). Germline V lookup: CDR1 MDHEN, CDR2 SYDVKM. V was trimmed by 5 bases and J by 6 bases, leaving 10 bases between them. The CDR3 has 12 residues. The CDR3 region is CASSGGVDGYTF. The CDR3 bases are TGTGCCAGCAGTGGGGGGGTGGATGGCTACACCTTC.

The chain combines TRBV21-1 with TRBJ1-5; TRBD1 is the table's D call and was not checked against the DNA. TRBV21-1 is noted as a pseudogene. The CDR3 extends over 16 amino acids. CDR3 sequence: CASRGTGVIGMQPQHF. The DNA for the CDR3 is TGTGCCAGCAGAGGGACAGGTGTTATAGGTATGCAGCCCCAGCATTTT.

This chain joins TRBV4-2 and TRBJ1-5, with D maybe TRBD1 (6 bases). This CDR3 comprises 14 residues. CDR1 and CDR2 from the germline V gene are LGHNA and YNFKEQ. Trimming stripped 0 bases from V and 6 bases from J, with 9 bases between. In nucleotides, the CDR3 is TGTGCCAGCAGCCAAGAACAGGGAAGTCAGCCCCAGCATTTT. Translation: CASSQEQGSQPQHF.

The chain uses TRBV27 and TRBJ2-5; D not certain. The length of the CDR3 is 13 residues. Germline CDR1 MNHEY, CDR2 SMNVEV (reference sequence). Trimming took 3 bases from V and 1 from J, leaving 6 bases between them. CDR3 sequence: CASSFATQETQYF. CDR3 nucleotides: TGTGCCAGCAGTTTCGCGACCCAAGAGACCCAGTACTTC.

The V and J genes are TRBV5-1 and TRBJ2-7, with D uncertain. Germline V lookup: CDR1 SGHRS, CDR2 YFSETQ. This CDR3 is 17 amino acids long. V lost 0 bases and J 6 bases, leaving 22 bases between the germline ends. This CDR3 is CASSLAFSPNSVSEQYF. CDR3 coding DNA: TGCGCCAGCAGCTTGGCCTTCAGTCCGAATTCGGTCTCCGAGCAGTACTTC.

The V and J genes are TRBV6-1 and TRBJ2-4, with TRBD1 matching over 10 bases. J was trimmed by 6 bases and V by 6 bases; bases with no gene match: 8. The CDR3 length is 15 residues. The germline CDR1 and CDR2 sequences are MNHNS and SASEGT. The CDR3 protein is CASRGDRGRSNIQYF. Here the CDR3 DNA reads TGTGCCAGCAGGGGAGACAGGGGGCGTTCAAACATTCAGTACTTC.

The genes are TRBV7-2 and TRBJ1-1; 7 nucleotides align to TRBD1. Trimming removed 5 bases from V and 1 base from J; junction bases left unmatched: 4. In germline, CDR1 is SGHTA, CDR2 FQGNSA. The CDR3 runs 14 residues. CDR3 loop: CASSIGQANTEAFF. For the CDR3, the DNA is TGTGCCAGCAGCATTGGACAGGCGAACACTGAAGCTTTCTTT.

The chain carries TRBV5-1 and TRBJ1-2; 8 nucleotides line up with TRBD1. Germline V gene sequence: CDR1 SGHRS, CDR2 YFSETQ. CDR3 size: 14 residues. Germline trimming cut 5 bases from V and 3 bases from J; bases unmatched to any gene: 6. The CDR3 protein is CASRPGQGYYGYTF. The CDR3 DNA sequence: TGCGCCAGCAGACCAGGACAGGGCTACTATGGCTACACCTTC.

The gene calls are TRBV7-2 and TRBJ1-1, with no clear D. This CDR3 region has 12 residues. Trimming removed 4 bases at V and 6 bases at J, with 9 bases between. Germline CDR1 and CDR2: SGHTA and FQGNSA. CDR3 coding DNA: TGTGCCAGCAGCTCGTACATTTCTGAAGCTTTCTTT. Translation: CASSSYISEAFF. Based on the CDR3 plus reference TRBV7-2 and TRBJ1-1, the full variable domain is GAGVSQSPSNKVTEKGKDVELRCDPISGHTALYWYRQSLGQGLEFLIYFQGNSAPDKSGLPSDRFSAERTGGSVSTLTIQRTQQEDSAVYLCASSSYISEAFFGQGTRLTVV.

The chain couples TRBV28 to TRBJ1-4, with D tentatively TRBD1 (5 bases). This CDR3 contains 17 residues. V lost 3 bases and J lost 8, with 22 bases in between. The germline gives CDR1 MDHEN, CDR2 SYDVKM. CDR3 region: CASSFAGPPGTREKLFF. CDR3 nucleotide sequence: TGTGCCAGCAGTTTTGCGGGTCCTCCGGGGACTAGAGAAAAACTGTTTTTT.

The chain's CDR3 is CASSIAATSTGELFF. Here the CDR3 DNA reads TGTGCCAGTAGTATAGCAGCAACCTCCACCGGGGAGCTGTTTTTT. V usage is TRBV19 and J usage is TRBJ2-2; no definite D call. The V and J ends lost 1 base and 4 bases respectively, with 10 bases between them. This CDR3 has 15 amino acids. The germline CDR1 and CDR2 sequences are LNHDA and SQIVND (reference sequence).

The genes are TRBV2 and TRBJ1-6, with 10 bases aligning to TRBD1. The V and J ends lost 3 bases and 7 bases, in that order; junction bases with no gene match: 3. Per the germline V gene, CDR1 is SNHLY and CDR2 is FYNNEI. This CDR3 has 15 residues. The CDR3 reads CASSDRDRGNSPLHF. Written as DNA, the CDR3 is TGTGCCAGCAGTGACAGGGACAGGGGCAATTCACCCCTCCACTTT.

The V and J genes are TRBV4-3 and TRBJ2-1; TRBD2 agrees at 11 bases. The junction had 9 bases not matched to a gene; V was cut back by 1 base and J by 1 base. Germline V gives CDR1 LGHNA, CDR2 YSLEER. This CDR3 is 19 amino acids long. CDR3 DNA sequence: TGCGCCAGCAGCCAAGTGGGTAGCGGGGGGGCAGGATCCTACAATGAGCAGTTCTTC. It yields the protein CASSQVGSGGAGSYNEQFF.

J is TRBJ1-1 and V is TRBV11-2; perhaps TRBD1 as D (5 bases). Germline V CDR1 and CDR2: SGHAT, FQNNGV. CDR3 length equals 12 residues. Trimming removed 5 bases at V and 11 bases at J, with 15 bases between. The CDR3 DNA sequence: TGTGCCAGCAGCAAGGGGCAGCTTGGGGCTTTCTTT. It is translated as CASSKGQLGAFF.

The chain carries TRBV18 and TRBJ1-2; D gene ambiguous. The CDR3 sequence is 14 residues long. Germline V gene lookup returns CDR1 KGHSH and CDR2 LQKENI. V was shortened by 4 bases and J by 2 bases, with 11 bases between the two germline ends. The CDR3 nucleotides are TGTGCCAGCTCACTATCAGACATGAACTATGGCTACACCTTC. As protein: CASSLSDMNYGYTF.

This clone appeared a single time. The genes are TRBV29-1 and TRBJ1-3, with no clear D. Per germline, CDR1 SQVTM and CDR2 ANQGSEA. Trimming took off 2 bases at V and 7 bases at J, with 12 bases between the two ends. The CDR3 consists of 13 residues. The CDR3 coding sequence is TGCAGCGTTGAATCCGGGCCGGGGAACACCATATATTTT. The encoded protein is CSVESGPGNTIYF.

The CDR3 here is CASSPGTSGGPDSYNEQFF. The CDR3 DNA sequence: TGTGCCAGCAGCCCAGGGACTAGCGGGGGACCGGACTCCTACAATGAGCAGTTCTTC. This chain connects TRBV4-2 to TRBJ2-1; 14 bases match TRBD2. CDR1 and CDR2 (germline): LGHNA, YNFKEQ. This CDR3 region has 19 residues. V shed 4 bases and J 0 bases; nucleotides not matched to a gene: 8.

The V gene is TRBV7-7, the J gene TRBJ2-3; 9 bases map to TRBD2. With V trimmed by 4 bases and J by 3 bases, 2 bases remained unmatched. Germline CDR1 and CDR2: SSHAT and FNYEAQ (reference sequence). The CDR3 totals 14 residues. Here the CDR3 reads CASSSSGGTDTQYF. CDR3 bases: TGTGCCAGCAGCTCCAGCGGGGGGACAGATACGCAGTATTTT.

The J gene is TRBJ2-2, the V gene TRBV7-9, with TRBD2 identical over 10 bases. Germline assignment: CDR1 SEHNR and CDR2 FQNEAQ (reference sequence). The CDR3 contains 14 residues. V was clipped by 8 bases and J by 3 bases; unmatched bases: 3. The CDR3 coding sequence is TGTGCCAGCTTTGGGACTAGCGACACCGGGGAGCTGTTTTTT. It translates to CASFGTSDTGELFF. The full variable domain, completed using reference TRBV7-9 and TRBJ2-2, is DTGVSQNPRHKITKRGQNVTFRCDPISEHNRLYWYRQTLGQGPEFLTYFQNEAQLEKSRLLSDRFSAERPKGSFSTLEIQRTEQGDSAMYLCASFGTSDTGELFFGEGSRLTVL.